A selection of T cell receptor beta chains follows, all from one sample in a study of cytomegalovirus exposure and HLA in healthy donors. Libraries were prepared by immunoSEQ multiplex PCR; TCRdb keeps only in-frame clonotypes and omits some of them. There are 95,000 to 110,000 clones in the sample; 81% occur only once, and around 2.1% lies in the top ten. Sample: PBMCs. The receptors stem from a man aged 30 to 45 in good health and CMV-seronegative. The CDR3 runs from the conserved cysteine through the conserved F or W. Each record gives: J gene, clone size, D gene, V gene, CDR3 protein, CDR3 DNA. A D gene is named only where the DNA matches it firmly. Where a row states a size, it is once, few, many or the class of an expanded clone; other rows omit it.

TRBJ2-7 | NA | NA | TRBV29-1 | CSSSLGYEQYF | TGCAGCTCCAGTCTCGGGTACGAGCAGTACTTC
TRBJ2-5 | NA | NA | TRBV30 | CAWSPGEPQETQYF | TGTGCCTGGAGTCCTGGTGAGCCCCAAGAGACCCAGTACTTC
TRBJ2-7 | NA | NA | TRBV15 | CATSRGGRESYEQYF | TGTGCCACCAGCAGAGGAGGTCGGGAGTCCTACGAGCAGTACTTC
TRBJ2-4 | NA | TRBD1 | TRBV14 | CASSPRDRRLLAKNIQYF | TGTGCCAGCAGCCCTCGGGACAGGCGGCTCCTAGCCAAAAACATTCAGTACTTC
TRBJ2-3 | NA | TRBD2 | TRBV30 | CAWSLAGDTDTQYF | TGTGCCTGGAGTCTAGCGGGAGACACAGATACGCAGTATTTT
TRBJ2-2 | NA | NA | TRBV28 | CARETDANTGELFF | TGTGCCAGAGAGACAGATGCGAACACCGGGGAGCTGTTTTTT
TRBJ2-7 | NA | TRBD2 | TRBV5-1 | CASSFSAGGYEQYF | TGCGCCAGCAGCTTCTCGGCGGGAGGTTACGAGCAGTACTTC
TRBJ2-5 | NA | TRBD2 | TRBV2 | CASSGTSVWGGQETQYF | TGTGCCAGCAGTGGAACTAGCGTGTGGGGGGGCCAAGAGACCCAGTACTTC
TRBJ2-7 | few | NA | TRBV6-1 | CASRDYDEQYF | TGTGCCAGCAGAGACTACGACGAGCAGTACTTC
TRBJ1-1 | NA | NA | TRBV30 | CAWSVGGFEAFF | TGTGCCTGGAGTGTCGGGGGGTTTGAAGCTTTCTTT
TRBJ2-2 | NA | NA | TRBV5-1 | CASSPQGRAGELFF | TGCGCCAGCAGCCCGCAGGGGCGAGCCGGGGAGCTGTTTTTT
TRBJ1-2 | NA | NA | TRBV11-2 | CASSLGGGFYGYTF | TGTGCCAGCAGCTTAGGTGGGGGCTTCTATGGCTACACCTTC
TRBJ2-1 | NA | NA | TRBV11-2 | CASSPYPSSYNEQFF | TGTGCCAGCAGCCCATACCCCAGCTCCTACAATGAGCAGTTCTTC
TRBJ2-3 | NA | TRBD2 | TRBV29-1 | CSVLTSGRTDTQYF | TGCAGCGTGTTGACTAGCGGGCGCACAGATACGCAGTATTTT
TRBJ2-1 | NA | TRBD2 | TRBV7-7 | CASSMGLAGGPYNEQFF | TGTGCTAGCAGCATGGGACTAGCGGGGGGCCCCTACAATGAGCAGTTCTTC
TRBJ2-3 | NA | NA | TRBV6-6 | CASSPRGTDTQYF | TGTGCCAGCAGCCCCCGGGGTACAGATACGCAGTATTTT
TRBJ2-5 | once | TRBD2 | TRBV7-6 | CASSRLRTTSGQETQYF | TGTGCCAGCAGCCGCCTCCGAACGACTAGCGGCCAAGAGACCCAGTACTTC
TRBJ2-7 | once | NA | TRBV19 | CASSLATAYEQYF | TGTGCCAGTAGTCTGGCCACCGCCTACGAGCAGTACTTC
TRBJ2-7 | NA | TRBD2 | TRBV4-2 | CASSHQGLAGPYEQYF | TGTGCCAGCAGCCACCAAGGACTAGCGGGGCCCTACGAGCAGTACTTC
TRBJ2-7 | NA | NA | TRBV5-1 | CASSFAGWTYEQYF | TGCGCCAGCAGCTTCGCAGGGTGGACCTACGAGCAGTACTTC
TRBJ2-2 | NA | TRBD2 | TRBV11-2 | CASSPGLAGVNTGELFF | TGTGCCAGCAGCCCCGGACTAGCGGGGGTGAACACCGGGGAGCTGTTTTTT
TRBJ2-1 | NA | TRBD1 | TRBV25-1 | CASSDLRDRGFDEQFF | TGTGCCAGCAGTGATCTCCGGGACAGGGGGTTCGATGAGCAGTTCTTC
TRBJ1-3 | once | NA | TRBV11-2 | CASSIDIVGGPGNTIYF | TGTGCCAGCAGCATAGATATAGTCGGGGGGCCTGGAAACACCATATATTTT
TRBJ2-7 | NA | TRBD2 | TRBV6-1 | CASTPRGGNSYEQYF | TGTGCCAGCACCCCGCGGGGGGGGAACTCCTACGAGCAGTACTTC
TRBJ2-1 | NA | TRBD2 | TRBV29-1 | CSVELAGGEQFF | TGCAGCGTTGAACTAGCGGGAGGTGAGCAGTTCTTC
TRBJ2-7 | NA | TRBD1 | TRBV18 | CASSPGQGAHEQYF | TGTGCCAGCTCACCGGGACAGGGGGCTCACGAGCAGTACTTC
TRBJ1-1 | NA | NA | TRBV7-9 | CASSPGGPRGEAFF | TGTGCCAGCAGCCCGGGAGGGCCTAGGGGTGAAGCTTTCTTT